This passage covers 9 T cell receptor beta chains from one sample sequenced in a study of T cell responses to AZD1222 COVID-19 vaccine. TCRdb keeps only in-frame clones here, not all; method: immunoSEQ multiplex PCR. The data hold some 69,000 clones, with about 80% observed a single time. The input for sequencing was peripheral blood, taken 28 days after the second AZD1222 dose. These receptors were taken from an adult who received the AZD1222 COVID-19 vaccine.

This clone was picked up one time. The V and J genes are TRBV6-7 and TRBJ1-4; no clear D gene. TRBV6-7 is noted as an ORF with a role that remains uncertain. V lost 5 bases and J 5 bases, leaving 9 bases between the germline ends. The CDR3 is 13 amino acids. CDR3 loop: CASSGACNEKLFF. The CDR3 nucleotides are TGTGCCAGCAGTGGAGCCTGCAATGAAAAACTGTTTTTT.

The V and J genes are TRBV7-3 and TRBJ2-1, with 10 nucleotides matching TRBD1. Germline V lookup: CDR1 SGHTA, CDR2 FQGTGA. This CDR3 is built from 15 residues. The ends lost 5 bases at V and 6 bases at J; junction bases unmatched: 7. CDR3 bases: TGTGCCAGCAGCCGCCGACAGGGGGCAAGCAATGAGCAGTTCTTC. Translating gives CASSRRQGASNEQFF.

The chain has TRBV5-6 and TRBJ2-7; 7 bases line up with TRBD2. From germline, CDR1 is SGHDT and CDR2 YYEEEE. V was pared by 6 bases and J by 3 bases, with 12 bases of the junction left unmatched. The CDR3 sequence is 15 residues long. The CDR3 region has the DNA TGTGCCAGCATAAGAACGGGGGGATCATTCTACGAGCAGTACTTC. It is translated as CASIRTGGSFYEQYF.

This chain joins TRBV19 and TRBJ1-2; 8 bases are shared with TRBD1. The ends lost 8 bases at V and 0 bases at J; junction bases unmatched: 5. This CDR3 comprises 14 residues. From germline, CDR1 is LNHDA and CDR2 SQIVND (reference sequence). CDR3 coding DNA: TGTGCCAGTTCCTTACAGGGGGCTAACTATGGCTACACCTTC. Translating it yields CASSLQGANYGYTF.

The gene calls are TRBV25-1 and TRBJ1-4; D is possibly TRBD1 (5 bases). There are 15 residues in the CDR3. Trimming left V 3 bases short and J 4 bases short, with 12 bases between. Germline loops: CDR1 MGHDK, CDR2 SYGVNS. The CDR3 here is CASSDRGTVNEKLFF. The CDR3 bases are TGTGCCAGCAGTGATAGGGGAACAGTTAATGAAAAACTGTTTTTT. Full variable domain (remainder filled in from reference TRBV25-1 and TRBJ1-4): EADIYQTPRYLVIGTGKKITLECSQTMGHDKMYWYQQDPGMELHLIHYSYGVNSTEKGDLSSESTVSRIRTEHFPLTLESARPSHTSQYLCASSDRGTVNEKLFFGSGTQLSVL.

This clone was recorded a few times. V gene TRBV11-2 combines with J gene TRBJ2-3, with a possible D match to TRBD1 (5 bases). Germline values: CDR1 SGHAT, CDR2 FQNNGV. This CDR3 region has 16 residues. V lost 0 bases and J lost 2, with 12 bases in between. CDR3 amino acids: CASSLDRQLPTDTQYF. The CDR3 region has the DNA TGTGCCAGCAGCTTAGACCGACAGCTACCCACAGATACGCAGTATTTT.

Here the CDR3 DNA reads TGTGCCAGCTCACCGGCCGCGGGCTTAGCCGAAAAACTGTTTTTT. Protein sequence: CASSPAAGLAEKLFF. The genes are TRBV18 and TRBJ1-4; no clear D. V lost 3 bases, J lost 8 bases, and 16 bases lay in between. The CDR3 is 15 amino acids. CDR1 KGHSH and CDR2 LQKENI come from the germline V gene. Supplemented by reference TRBV18 and TRBJ1-4, the full variable domain reads NAGVMQNPRHLVRRRGQEARLRCSPMKGHSHVYWYRQLPEEGLKFMVYLQKENIIDESGMPKERFSAEFPKEGPSILRIQQVVRGDSAAYFCASSPAAGLAEKLFFGSGTQLSVL.

The J gene is TRBJ1-5, the V gene TRBV30; no definite D call. The germline CDR1 and CDR2 sequences are GTSNPN and SVGIG (reference sequence). The CDR3 contains 14 residues. The ends were cut back, 2 bases at V and 4 bases at J, with 12 bases in the middle. CDR3 loop: CAWSKTSSNQPQHF. CDR3 sequence (DNA): TGTGCCTGGAGTAAAACTTCGAGTAATCAGCCCCAGCATTTT.

This clone appeared a few times. This rearrangement joins TRBV30 to TRBJ1-1, with D tentatively TRBD1 (6 bases). The CDR3 has 13 residues. The V end lost 5 bases, the J end lost 1 base, and 11 bases lay between the germline ends. Germline CDR1 GTSNPN, CDR2 SVGIG (reference sequence). In DNA, the CDR3 is TGTGCCTGGGCTGGACAGTCGAACACTGAAGCTTTCTTT. Its protein is CAWAGQSNTEAFF.